This T cell receptor beta chain is drawn from a study of cytomegalovirus exposure and HLA in healthy donors (TCRdb year 2017). Notes on the research overall: According to an earlier analysis of a few hundred of the donors, 150 million to 200 million T cells yielded over 100 million unique TCR beta sequences and around 300 Gb of sequence data. An early release covering more than 500 HLA-typed donors comprised 250 to 350 gigabases of sequencing data and around 80 million unique TCR sequences. Of the roughly 400 genotyped donors, about 84% fell in the genetic ancestry cluster associated with self-reported Caucasian donors. The study aimed to test whether cataloging public T cell receptors could reveal signatures of past pathogen exposure. The study used immunosequencing to profile the T cell repertoires of 666 subjects and linked those repertoires to cytomegalovirus serostatus. Besides the first cohort of 550 to 750 subjects, a separate validation cohort made up of roughly 120 different subjects was used. High-throughput TCR immunosequencing, statistical association of individual TCRs with disease status, and machine learning were combined to predict cytomegalovirus infection status. A later analysis re-analyzed previously published TCR beta repertoires from 666 donors and added high-resolution HLA genotyping to study TCR occurrence patterns. Rather than drawing on any new phenotypic data, the later analysis identified candidate immune exposures from TCR beta sequences and the way those sequences occurred across donors. To decide whether each TCR beta V gene segment behaved as functional or pseudogenic, an earlier analysis of several hundred of the donors relied on high-throughput TCR beta sequencing. Alongside the repertoire data, information on donor age, sex, ethnicity and CMV serostatus was compiled. A later genetic analysis took genome-wide SNP genotypes for about 65% of the 666 donors and used that subset as a discovery cohort. Every discovery cohort repertoire had been produced on one sequencing platform. HLA typing included class I and class II loci at four-digit resolution. The number of donors typed differed by locus, with about 629-630 for A, B, C, DRB1 and DQB1, roughly 520 for DQA1, some 570 for DPA1, and roughly 450 for DPB1. Roughly 5 DR-DQ haplotypes were treated as single units for association and clustering because of strong linkage in the cohort. On average, about 200,000 unique TCR beta nucleotide sequences were sequenced per donor among 398 genotyped donors of the cohort, with roughly 18% of those sequences being non-productive.

The cysteine opens and the phenylalanine closes a CDR3 of 16 amino acids. The read is trimmed to its CDR3 DNA, 48 bases read in frame from base 1. The germline V gene encodes CDR1 SGHVS and CDR2 FNYEAQ. The V end loses 2 bases and the J end loses 0 bases, and a stretch of 10 bases separates them. The library was produced with the immunoSEQ multiplex PCR assay. A mixture of 60 forward primers for TCR Vbeta segments and 13 reverse primers for TCR Jbeta segments was used in the multiplex PCR. The CDR3 region of rearranged TCR beta genes was amplified from genomic DNA by a multiplex PCR assay. The Illumina HiSeq System was used to sequence the amplified TCR beta libraries as 87-base-pair reads. The paper's data handling went like this. In a later analysis, some 80 million unique TCR beta chains were counted across the approximately 640 repertoires, and roughly 11 million of these chains were shared by at least two donors. Raw reads were error-corrected and collapsed into unique sequences by a nearest-neighbor algorithm in which closely related sequences were merged to remove PCR and sequencing errors. Alignment of CDR3 sequences to IMGT reference sequences was used to assign V, D and J gene segments. Each retained sequence needed at least a six-nucleotide match to both a V gene segment and a J gene segment. A rearrangement counted as productive if the CDR3 had no stop codons and remained in frame with V and J, and every other rearrangement counted as non-productive. CDR3 was defined according to IMGT convention as the region running from the second conserved V-encoded cysteine to the conserved J-encoded phenylalanine. The earlier analysis of about 610 of the donors excluded sequences that lacked an unambiguous match to a single V gene segment. An earlier analysis of 587 of the donors classified V segments as functional when productive rearrangements were above 56.7% and as segregating when the standard deviation between donors was above 5%. A statistical classification framework was built to diagnose cytomegalovirus status from the catalog of TCR beta chain sequences. In a later analysis, V and J genes were assigned by comparing TCR nucleotide sequences against IMGT/GENE-DB human TR gene sequences. A later analysis assigned CDR3 sequences and most-parsimonious VDJ recombination scenarios with the TCRdist pipeline. In a later analysis, each TCR beta chain was defined by its CDR3 amino acid sequence together with its V-gene family, and reads lacking a unique V-gene family were excluded. As a way to deal with suspected cross-contamination and a sequencing artifact, a later analysis dropped approximately 570 nucleotide sequences that were highly shared and had low generation probability. A later analysis calculated a clonal expansion index for each public chain from normalized within-repertoire ranks of inferred template counts. Generation probabilities in a later analysis came from a VDJ recombination model fitted to out-of-frame rearrangements, and those results were checked against IGoR. In a later analysis, TCR-TCR, TCR-HLA and TCR-CMV co-occurrence was scored with hypergeometric tests, and a repertoire-size bias correction was applied to TCR pairs. False discovery rates were estimated in a later analysis by permuting HLA or CMV assignments 20 times. A later analysis grouped co-occurring TCRs with DBSCAN, adding TCRdist sequence similarity when clustering within HLA-allele-positive subsets. For co-occurrence clustering, repertoires with fewer than 30,000 or more than 120,000 public chains were excluded, along with about five repertoires with anomalous nucleotide sharing. Sourced from immuneACCESS, this table was stored by TCRdb with only in-frame sequences that have V and J called. A share of the clones is absent; for the studies checked, an unresolved V gene accounts for under half, and the remainder has no known explanation. V, J and clone size reflect that table, while D and trimming were determined from the DNA. This sample holds approximately 120,000 clones; around 78% were observed only once. The ten largest clones take up around 4% of the sample.

The cohort consisted of 600 to 700 healthy bone marrow donors. All cohort members were sampled while nominally healthy, although unrecorded immune exposures were likely present. The donor was CMV seronegative and was included in the group of hundreds of seronegative cohort members. A peripheral blood sample was collected from each donor, and TCR beta sequencing was performed on peripheral blood mononuclear cells. Genomic DNA extraction from the blood cell samples was performed with the Qiagen DNeasy Blood Extraction Kit. Broad study findings and their caveats: Linkage disequilibrium might explain the correlated functional status among segregating V segments, but an unknown experimental factor could not be ruled out. In a later genetic analysis, a missense DCLRE1C variant was associated with V-gene and J-gene trimming of TCR beta chains, and the association was replicated in an independent cohort. Only TCR beta chains were sequenced in this cohort, and the absence of alpha or paired-chain data limited detectable features. The authors suggested that the approach could potentially be generalized to other disease states and immunological phenotypes. The classifier was reported to diagnose cytomegalovirus status with high specificity and sensitivity in both the original cohort and the validation cohort. A further reported finding was that TCR beta sequences accurately predicted the HLA-A and HLA-B alleles for most subjects in the first cohort. According to a later genetic analysis, donors in an Asian-associated ancestry cluster had fewer N-insertions in productive TCRs than the roughly 670-donor mean. In a later analysis, TCR association rates were found to vary across HLA loci, with the most associated TCRs seen for DRB1 alleles and the fewest for HLA-C alleles. Because HLA typing was missing for some donors at each locus, association tests included only the typed subset. A later analysis found that most CMV-associated TCR beta chains appeared HLA-restricted, with HLA associations seemingly driven largely by CMV exposure. An earlier analysis of approximately 500 of the donors showed that most TCR beta V segments appeared in productive rearrangements either about 87% or about 30% of the time, which broadly matched IMGT annotations. A later analysis found that HLA-associated TCR beta chains were more clonally expanded and had lower generation probabilities than equally common non-associated chains. Sequencing depth was assumed to be roughly uniform across donors in the presence/absence analyses, though that assumption may not hold. CMV serostatus was the only immune exposure information available for the cohort. The study gave a list of 150 to 200 TCR beta chains associated with cytomegalovirus. Because counts were too low, about 15 rarely observed V segments, including chromosome 9 orphons, were left out of the earlier analysis of 587 of the donors. A later analysis associated 17,000 or so TCR beta sequences with specific HLA alleles at a false discovery rate of 0.05. Because the 87-base-pair reads could not distinguish some IMGT-functional V segments, including TRBV6-2 and TRBV6-3, those segments were excluded. A cluster of highly shared sequence variants was judged likely to be a technical artifact of the sequencing pipeline. In a later analysis, several top co-occurrence clusters were reported to appear linked to parvovirus B19, influenza, CMV and Epstein-Barr virus. In vitro tests confirmed that a few of the cytomegalovirus-associated TCR beta chains recognize cytomegalovirus antigens. Assigning TCR associations to individual alleles was difficult when HLA alleles, especially DR and DQ, strongly co-occurred. Most TCR sequences were observed very rarely across donors, whereas some public TCRs were present in many individuals.

About this clone: Its binding antigen is unknown. No quality values exist for individual bases; no much larger clone is one base distant.

This sequence uses TRBV7-6 and TRBJ1-4; matching of 5 bases hints at TRBD1 as the D gene. The origin of this receptor is a man aged 35 to 55 in good health and CMV-seronegative. Sample: PBMCs. The bases read TGTGCCAGCAGCTTACAAGGGGCCGCAACTAATGAAAAACTGTTTTTT. This translates into CASSLQGAATNEKLFF.